The 30 T cell receptor beta chains in this list originate from one sample, sequenced in a study of blood T cell repertoires in COVID-19. Assay: immunoSEQ multiplex PCR; the TCRdb copy retains only in-frame clones and omits some. This sample carries roughly 160,000 clones, 79% of them seen once, and the ten largest clones take roughly 19%. Sequences were obtained from PBMCs or T cells enriched from blood (not recorded which). These receptors all come from a woman in her seventies in a cohort exposed to, infected with or recovered from COVID-19 (not recorded which).

The rearrangement links TRBV7-2 to TRBJ2-3; D gene ambiguous. V was cut by 4 bases and J by 6 bases, with 11 bases left in between. The germline V gene has CDR1 SGHTA and CDR2 FQGNSA. The CDR3 extends over 13 amino acids. The CDR3 nucleotides are TGTGCCAGCAGCTCCGAGCCCGGGGATACGCAGTATTTT. Translating gives CASSSEPGDTQYF. Supplemented by reference TRBV7-2 and TRBJ2-3, the full variable domain reads GAGVSQSPSNKVTEKGKDVELRCDPISGHTALYWYRQSLGQGLEFLIYFQGNSAPDKSGLPSDRFSAERTGGSVSTLTIQRTQQEDSAVYLCASSSEPGDTQYFGPGTRLTVL.

J is TRBJ1-1 and V is TRBV11-2, with unresolved D. Trimming cost V 4 bases and J 10 bases, with 10 bases left between them. This CDR3 has 11 amino acids. Germline loops: CDR1 SGHAT, CDR2 FQNNGV. CDR3 amino acids: CASSSRWVAFF. The CDR3 region has the DNA TGTGCCAGCAGCTCTAGATGGGTAGCTTTCTTT.

This clone showed up just a few times. The CDR3 protein is CATSDAPGQGNEQYF. CDR3 nucleotide sequence: TGTGCCACCAGTGATGCTCCGGGACAGGGTAACGAGCAGTACTTC. The V gene is TRBV24-1, the J gene TRBJ2-7; 9 bases match TRBD1. After removal of 3 bases from V and 5 bases from J, the junction contained 7 bases not matched to a gene. Looked up from germline, CDR1 is KGHDR and CDR2 is SFDVKD. The CDR3 contains 15 residues.

This clone has only one observation. V usage is TRBV9 and J usage is TRBJ1-4; TRBD1 aligns across 7 bases. Germline CDR1 is SGDLS and CDR2 is YYNGEE. The ends lost 4 bases at V and 5 bases at J; junction bases unmatched: 14. This CDR3 is 17 amino acids long. The CDR3 region has the DNA TGTGCCAGCAGCCCCCCGGGCCAGGGGGAGAAGAATGAAAAACTGTTTTTT. As protein: CASSPPGQGEKNEKLFF.

This clone was seen a few times. The rearrangement uses TRBV5-5 and TRBJ2-5; D remains unclear. Deletions cut 0 bases from V and 1 base from J, with 4 bases between. The CDR3 has 13 amino acids. The germline V gene has CDR1 SGHKS and CDR2 YYEKEE (reference sequence). The CDR3 nucleotides read TGTGCCAGCAGCTTGGGCAGCCAAGAGACCCAGTACTTC. Its protein is CASSLGSQETQYF.

The CDR3 DNA is TGTGCCAGCAGCAGCTATGGGACAGGGCGAACTGAAGCTTTCTTT. The encoded protein is CASSSYGTGRTEAFF. V gene TRBV28 combines with J gene TRBJ1-1; TRBD1 matches at 9 bases. With 6 bases clipped from V and 5 bases from J, the junction kept 10 bases outside the gene matches. Germline V gives CDR1 MDHEN, CDR2 SYDVKM. The CDR3 totals 15 residues.

This clone showed up just once. The chain uses TRBV20-1 and TRBJ2-1; the match to TRBD1 covers 8 bases. The CDR3 spans 15 residues. The germline V gene has CDR1 DFQATT and CDR2 SNEGSKA (reference sequence). The junction had 14 bases not matched to a gene; V was cut back by 3 bases and J by 10 bases. CDR3: CSASARDRPRREQFF. As DNA, the CDR3 is TGCAGTGCTAGTGCCCGGGACAGGCCACGTCGCGAGCAGTTCTTC.

Only a few counts were recorded for this clone. The chain recombines TRBV5-4 with TRBJ2-2; possible D gene TRBD2, 6 bases. This CDR3 has 16 residues. Germline CDR1 SGHNT, CDR2 YYREEE (reference sequence). Trimming took 0 bases from V and 6 from J, leaving 15 bases between them. CDR3: CASSLAGGGVPGELFF. CDR3 bases: TGTGCCAGCAGCTTGGCTGGGGGAGGTGTGCCCGGGGAGCTGTTTTTT.

This clone occurred a few times. Other DNA sequences within the sample encode an identical CDR3. This sequence joins TRBV4-1 and TRBJ2-7; 8 nucleotides line up with TRBD1. The CDR3 consists of 15 residues. With V trimmed by 3 bases and J by 3 bases, 7 bases remained unmatched. Germline loops: CDR1 MGHRA, CDR2 YSYEKL. CDR3 coding DNA: TGCGCCAGCAGCCAGGGGACAGGCGCAGTCTACGAGCAGTACTTC. This gives the protein CASSQGTGAVYEQYF.

This clone has only a few counts. The rearrangement joins TRBV12-3 or TRBV12-4 to TRBJ1-5; D remains ambiguous. Between the trimmed V and J ends, which lost 7 bases and 3 bases, there was a span of 10 bases. CDR3 length: 13 amino acids. This CDR3 reads CASNNNDNQPQHF. CDR3 nucleotide sequence: TGTGCCAGCAACAACAACGACAATCAGCCCCAGCATTTT.

The J gene is TRBJ1-1, the V gene TRBV5-4, with a possible D match to TRBD1 (5 bases). V was shortened by 0 bases and J by 4 bases, with 19 bases between the two germline ends. This CDR3 has 17 amino acids. Looked up from germline, CDR1 is SGHNT and CDR2 is YYREEE (reference sequence). The CDR3 coding sequence is TGTGCCAGCAGCTTGGGGGTCGGGGGGAGGACGGCCACTGAAGCTTTCTTT. Its translation is CASSLGVGGRTATEAFF.

In its sample, this clone was seen a few times. The V gene is TRBV10-3, the J gene TRBJ2-1; 8 bases fit TRBD2. Germline CDR1 is ENHRY and CDR2 is SYGVKD. The CDR3 totals 16 residues. The ends lost 6 bases at V and 1 base at J; junction bases unmatched: 8. The CDR3 DNA follows: TGTGCCATCAGCGCCCTGGCTAGCGGGTCCTACAATGAGCAGTTCTTC. Its protein product is CAISALASGSYNEQFF.

This chain's CDR3 is CASSPRQETYEQYF. For the CDR3, the DNA is TGTGCCAGCAGCCCCCGACAGGAGACCTACGAGCAGTACTTC. The rearrangement joins TRBV6-6 to TRBJ2-7; TRBD1 is a possible D gene (6 bases). The V end lost 6 bases, the J end lost 2 bases, and 14 bases lay between the germline ends. Germline-derived CDR1 and CDR2 are MNHNY and SVGAGI (reference sequence). This CDR3 is built from 14 residues.

CDR3 bases: TGTGCCAGCAGCCAAGAGGGGACAGGAACCTACGAGCAGTACTTC. This gives the protein CASSQEGTGTYEQYF. The genes are TRBV3-1 (or the pseudogene TRBV3-2) and TRBJ2-7, with 8 bases identical to TRBD1. V dropped 0 bases and J dropped 2; count of bases not matched to a gene: 3. The V gene's germline CDR1 is LGHDT and CDR2 YNNKEL (reference sequence). CDR3 length: 15 residues.

The chain joins TRBV9 to TRBJ2-1; D gene uncertain. The CDR3 extends over 11 amino acids. Germline V gene lookup returns CDR1 SGDLS and CDR2 YYNGEE. The germline V and J ends were trimmed by 7 bases and 8 bases, with 10 bases remaining between them. CDR3 sequence reads: CASGMSDEQFF. In DNA form, the CDR3 reads TGTGCCAGCGGTATGTCGGATGAGCAGTTCTTC.

This chain links TRBV9 with TRBJ2-1; a weak D match, TRBD2 (6 bases). V gave up 1 base and J gave up 1 base, with 9 bases separating them. This CDR3 spans 15 amino acids. Germline V gene lookup returns CDR1 SGDLS and CDR2 YYNGEE. The CDR3 region is CASSVSSASYNEQFF. The CDR3 DNA sequence: TGTGCCAGCAGCGTATCTAGCGCGTCCTACAATGAGCAGTTCTTC.

V and J are TRBV4-3 and TRBJ1-5; D is perhaps TRBD1 (5 bases). The germline V gene has CDR1 LGHNA and CDR2 YSLEER. The CDR3 is 16 amino acids. The germline V and J ends were trimmed by 0 bases and 5 bases, with 14 bases remaining between them. Here the CDR3 reads CASSQDLGRAHQPQHF. The CDR3 region has the DNA TGCGCCAGCAGCCAAGATCTGGGCAGGGCCCATCAGCCCCAGCATTTT.

The rearrangement links TRBV7-2 to TRBJ2-1; 12 bases align to TRBD2. Germline values: CDR1 SGHTA, CDR2 FQGNSA. J was trimmed by 7 bases and V by 3 bases; bases with no gene match: 4. The CDR3 totals 15 residues. The CDR3 region is CASSFRLAGANEQFF. CDR3 DNA: TGTGCCAGCAGCTTTCGACTAGCGGGAGCAAATGAGCAGTTCTTC.

The genes are TRBV5-1 and TRBJ1-2, with D unclear. Trimming stripped 0 bases from V and 0 bases from J, with 6 bases between. From germline, CDR1 is SGHRS and CDR2 YFSETQ. The CDR3 is 14 amino acids. The CDR3 coding sequence is TGCGCCAGCAGCTTGGCCCCCTCTAACTATGGCTACACCTTC. Translation gives CASSLAPSNYGYTF.

This rearrangement joins TRBV11-3 to TRBJ2-7, with 8 bases fitting TRBD1. Germline V gene lookup returns CDR1 SGHNT and CDR2 YENEEA. CDR3 length equals 13 residues. The trim removed 3 bases at V and 4 bases at J, leaving 2 bases unmatched. CDR3 loop: CASSFGTGYEQYF. For the CDR3, the DNA is TGTGCCAGCAGCTTCGGGACAGGATACGAGCAGTACTTC.

The chain links TRBV2 to TRBJ2-7, with D perhaps TRBD2 (5 bases). V was pared by 7 bases and J by 1 base, with 17 bases between. The CDR3 totals 15 residues. The germline V gene encodes CDR1 SNHLY and CDR2 FYNNEI. CDR3 nucleotides: TGTGCCAGCAACCCCCGAGGGCCCACTTCCTACGAGCAGTACTTC. Translation: CASNPRGPTSYEQYF.

The chain recombines TRBV7-8 with TRBJ2-2; TRBD2 matches 7 bases. Trimming cost V 5 bases and J 4 bases; bases outside gene matches: 13. CDR1 is SGHVS and CDR2 is FQNEAQ in the germline V gene. CDR3 length: 17 amino acids. CDR3 in DNA: TGTGCCAGCAGCCACCCCCAGGCTAGCGGATTCACCGGGGAGCTGTTTTTT. Translation gives CASSHPQASGFTGELFF.

The rearrangement joins TRBV7-3 to TRBJ2-5, with 9 bases lining up with TRBD1. Germline V gene sequence: CDR1 SGHTA, CDR2 FQGTGA. With V trimmed by 8 bases and J by 5 bases, 6 bases remained unmatched. This CDR3 has 13 residues. In DNA form, the CDR3 reads TGTGCCAGCGGACAGGGGTTAGGGGAGACCCAGTACTTC. It specifies CASGQGLGETQYF. The full variable domain, its missing parts supplied by reference TRBV7-3 and TRBJ2-5, is GAGVSQTPSNKVTEKGKYVELRCDPISGHTALYWYRQSLGQGPEFLIYFQGTGAADDSGLPNDRFFAVRPEGSVSTLKIQRTERGDSAVYLCASGQGLGETQYFGPGTRLLVL.

The V gene is TRBV5-6, the J gene TRBJ2-1, with D tentatively TRBD2 (6 bases). The CDR3 is 15 residues long. V was clipped by 4 bases and J by 1 base, with 12 bases between them. Germline CDR1 reads SGHDT; CDR2 reads YYEEEE. CDR3 region: CASSTWGVSYNEQFF. CDR3 coding DNA: TGTGCCAGCAGCACCTGGGGGGTATCCTACAATGAGCAGTTCTTC.

This clone was recorded only once. The rearrangement uses TRBV28 and TRBJ1-1, with 9 bases matching TRBD1. Germline V gene lookup returns CDR1 MDHEN and CDR2 SYDVKM. The V gene end was trimmed by 6 bases and the J gene end by 5 bases; junction bases not matched to a gene: 10. The CDR3 length is 15 residues. Here the CDR3 DNA reads TGTGCCAGCAGACTACCCGGACAGGGGAGGACTGAAGCTTTCTTT. This translates into CASRLPGQGRTEAFF.

This clone has at least ten counts. This rearrangement joins TRBV15 to TRBJ1-6, with 8 positions matching TRBD1. The CDR3 is 17 residues long. V dropped 4 bases and J dropped 0; count of bases not matched to a gene: 5. Germline V gene sequence: CDR1 LNHNV, CDR2 YYDKDF (reference sequence). CDR3 sequence: CATSTDRESSYNSPLHF. The DNA for the CDR3 is TGTGCCACCAGCACGGACAGGGAGTCCTCCTATAATTCACCCCTCCACTTT.

Only one count was recorded for this clone. The gene calls are TRBV28 and TRBJ1-2; D perhaps matches TRBD1 (5 bases). Looked up from germline, CDR1 is MDHEN and CDR2 is SYDVKM. Deletions cut 4 bases from V and 4 bases from J, with 13 bases between. The CDR3 extends over 14 amino acids. The CDR3 here is CASSSGQALYGYTF. The CDR3 DNA sequence: TGTGCCAGCAGTTCAGGGCAGGCGCTCTATGGCTACACCTTC.

The V and J genes are TRBV2 and TRBJ2-6; D might be TRBD2 (6 bases). V gave up 7 bases and J gave up 2 bases, with 12 bases separating them. Germline CDR1 SNHLY, CDR2 FYNNEI. The CDR3 extends over 15 amino acids. The CDR3 DNA reads TGTGCCAGCACCAAGGAGGGGACTGGGGCCAACGTCCTGACTTTC. Translated: CASTKEGTGANVLTF. The full variable domain, completed using reference TRBV2 and TRBJ2-6, is EPEVTQTPSHQVTQMGQEVILRCVPISNHLYFYWYRQILGQKVEFLVSFYNNEISEKSEIFDDQFSVERPDGSNFTLKIRSTKLEDSAMYFCASTKEGTGANVLTFGAGSRLTVL.

The V and J genes are TRBV28 and TRBJ2-2, with D unresolved. V lost 3 bases to trimming and J lost 3 bases, with 11 bases between them. CDR3 length equals 15 residues. Germline CDR1 MDHEN, CDR2 SYDVKM. This CDR3 is CASSLTVAYTGELFF. The CDR3 DNA reads TGTGCCAGCAGTTTGACGGTAGCCTACACCGGGGAGCTGTTTTTT.

The chain employs TRBV2 and TRBJ2-2; D gene ambiguous. The germline V gene encodes CDR1 SNHLY and CDR2 FYNNEI. The CDR3 length is 12 residues. V lost 4 bases to trimming and J lost 8 bases, with 8 bases between them. The CDR3 coding sequence is TGTGCCAGCAGTGGATGGCCTGGGGAGCTGTTTTTT. Translation: CASSGWPGELFF.